This TCR beta chain was observed in a study of blood T cell repertoires in COVID-19. Study-wide background: Acute and convalescent COVID-19 samples came from the United States, Italy and Spain. PBMCs, B-cell-depleted T cells, or T cells provided the cDNA or gDNA that made up the material.

CDR1 and CDR2 from the germline V gene are MNHNY and SVGAGI (reference sequence). Trimming removed 2 bases at V and 3 bases at J, with 13 bases between. This CDR3 is built from 16 residues. Original analysis: How many nucleated cells were present was estimated from reference gene primer amplification. The method was immunoSEQ multiplex PCR; TCRdb's version includes in-frame clones alone and lacks a portion of them. D and trimming were read from the DNA, whereas the V and J calls and clone size are those reported in that table. The repertoire holds 150,000 to 200,000 clones, with roughly nine tenths as singletons.

The V call is TRBV6-6, the J call TRBJ2-2; a possible D gene is TRBD2 (6 bases). This sequence was found in a woman aged 70 to 79 with acute or convalescent COVID-19. Sequencing used peripheral blood. In DNA, the CDR3 is TGTGCCAGCAGTTACGGGGGTGGAGGGTACACCGGGGAGCTGTTTTTT. Translation gives CASSYGGGGYTGELFF.